This T cell receptor (beta chain) derives from a study of T cells in Graves' hyperthyroidism and ophthalmopathy. RNA transcripts gave rise to amplified TCR beta CDR3 regions. The TCR CDR3 first-round RT-PCR relied on the HTBI primer set. TCRdb re-called the multiplex PCR reads through MiXCR, storing one row per CDR3 protein. The sample holds 750,000 to 950,000 distinct CDR3 sequences; approximately 40% are singletons and the top ten take roughly 8.3%. Graves' hyperthyroidism was deemed stable absent ophthalmopathy progression within 18 months. Uncontrolled infection, other autoimmune disease, pregnancy or lactation excluded patients. Every diagnosis used clinical symptoms, serum thyroxine and TRAb, thyroid ultrasound and orbital computed tomography. This clonotype has a handful of counts. V was clipped by 0 bases and J by 1 base, with 9 bases between them. The germline V gene has CDR1 SGHTA and CDR2 FQGNSA. This CDR3 has 15 amino acids.

The chain joins TRBV7-2 to TRBJ2-5, with TRBD1 as a possible D gene (5 bases). The sequence was collected from a man aged 18-30 years with Graves' hyperthyroidism. Sequenced input: blood. The CDR3 protein is CASSLAGVGQETQYF. CDR3 bases: TGTGCCAGCAGCTTAGCAGGGGTGGGCCAAGAGACCCAGTACTTC.